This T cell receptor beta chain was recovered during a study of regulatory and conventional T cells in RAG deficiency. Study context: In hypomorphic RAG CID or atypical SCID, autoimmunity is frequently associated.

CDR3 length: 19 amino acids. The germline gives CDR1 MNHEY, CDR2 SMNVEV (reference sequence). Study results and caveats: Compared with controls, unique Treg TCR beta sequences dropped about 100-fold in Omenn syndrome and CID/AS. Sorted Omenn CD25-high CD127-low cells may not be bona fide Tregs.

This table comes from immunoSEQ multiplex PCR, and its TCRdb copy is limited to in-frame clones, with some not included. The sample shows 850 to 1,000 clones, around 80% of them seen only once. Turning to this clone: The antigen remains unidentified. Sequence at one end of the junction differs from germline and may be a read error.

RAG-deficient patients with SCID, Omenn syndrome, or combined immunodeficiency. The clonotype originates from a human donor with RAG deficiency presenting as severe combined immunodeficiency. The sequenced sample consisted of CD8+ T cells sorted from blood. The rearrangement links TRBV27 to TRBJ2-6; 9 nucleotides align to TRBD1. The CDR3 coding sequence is TGTGCCAGCAGTTTAACCGGGACAGGGCTCTTCTTTGGGGCCAACGTCCCGACTTTC. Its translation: CASSLTGTGLFFGANVPTF.